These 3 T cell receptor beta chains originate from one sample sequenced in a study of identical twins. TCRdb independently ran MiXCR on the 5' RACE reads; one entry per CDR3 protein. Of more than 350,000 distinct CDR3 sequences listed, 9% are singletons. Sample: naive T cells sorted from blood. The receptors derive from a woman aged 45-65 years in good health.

CDR3 DNA: TGTGCCAGCAGGCTGTTCTTCCCGAGCACAGATACGCAGTATTTT. This translates into CASRLFFPSTDTQYF. The chain employs TRBV6-5 and TRBJ2-3, with D unclear. V was pared by 6 bases and J by 0 bases, with 13 bases between. The CDR3 consists of 15 residues. CDR1 MNHEY and CDR2 SVGAGI come from the germline V gene.

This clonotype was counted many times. The CDR3 protein is CASSTSSGSRGDTQYF. As DNA, the CDR3 is TGTGCCAGCAGTACCTCTAGCGGGAGTCGGGGAGATACGCAGTATTTT. The chain has TRBV12-3 or TRBV12-4 and TRBJ2-3, with TRBD2 matching over 10 bases. Trimming took 5 bases from V and 5 from J; bases not matched to a gene: 10. The CDR3 runs to 16 residues.

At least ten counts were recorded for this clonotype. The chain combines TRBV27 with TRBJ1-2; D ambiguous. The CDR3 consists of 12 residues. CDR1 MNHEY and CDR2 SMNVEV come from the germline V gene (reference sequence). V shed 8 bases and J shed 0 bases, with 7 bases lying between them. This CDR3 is CASARANYGYTF. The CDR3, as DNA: TGTGCCAGCGCCAGAGCTAACTATGGCTACACCTTC.